This T cell receptor (beta chain) was captured in a study of blood T cells in healthy people across ages. CDR3 length equals 15 residues. V was trimmed by 6 bases and J by 0 bases, leaving 15 bases between them. Per the germline V gene, CDR1 is SNHLY and CDR2 is FYNNEI. A second PCR, run for roughly 7 to 12 cycles, used a sample-barcoded 5' primer plus a J-beta primer mix. Each CDR3 protein gets one entry after TCRdb re-called the 5' RACE reads with MiXCR. The sample includes 1.4 million to 1.5 million distinct CDR3 sequences, 42% of them seen just once. The J gene is TRBJ2-7, the V gene TRBV2; no definite D call. This clonotype originated in a woman between 18 and 29 years old in good health. The sequenced sample consisted of blood. The CDR3 bases are TGTGCCAGCAGGGATCGGAACACCTTCTCCTACGAGCAGTACTTC. As protein: CASRDRNTFSYEQYF.